The clone carrying this TCR beta chain was recorded a few times. The antigen is undetermined. Expressed TCRB transcripts were sequenced because the isolated RNA had all been reverse transcribed beforehand. The protocol was immunoSEQ multiplex PCR, while the TCRdb copy is restricted to in-frame clones and leaves out a portion. Here the sample spans around 250,000 clones, roughly 22% being singletons. Deletions cut 0 bases from V and 4 bases from J, with 8 bases between. The V gene's germline CDR1 is MNHEY and CDR2 SVGAGI. The CDR3 runs to 14 residues. Sorted populations were all over 95% pure. The sample comes from a study of beta chain features in type 1 diabetes. General study points: When Type 1 diabetes patients were examined, their TCRB CDR3s proved moderately but significantly shorter in all four CD4+ subsets.

The sequenced sample was naive CD4+ T cells from blood. This receptor was identified in a woman in her thirties or forties with type 1 diabetes. The chain employs TRBV6-5 and TRBJ2-3, with a possible D match to TRBD2 (6 bases). The CDR3 region has the DNA TGTGCCAGCAGTTACTCATGGAGGGCAGATACGCAGTATTTT. It encodes CASSYSWRADTQYF.